This T cell receptor (beta chain) was captured by sequencing in a study of cytomegalovirus exposure and HLA in healthy donors. This clone was detected only a few times. The PCR used 60 Vbeta and 13 Jbeta primers. TCRdb's copy holds only in-frame clones and misses some; the assay was immunoSEQ multiplex PCR. The sample has around 140,000 clones; more than 75% are singletons. CDR3 length: 13 amino acids. The trim removed 5 bases at V and 4 bases at J, leaving 4 bases unmatched. Germline CDR1 and CDR2: SGHVS and FQNEAQ. The source of this sequence is a woman in her thirties or forties in good health and CMV-seropositive. Sequenced input: PBMCs. The chain links TRBV7-8 to TRBJ1-1, with 7 bases lining up with TRBD1. The CDR3 DNA sequence: TGTGCCAGCAGCCGGGACAGTTTCACTGAAGCTTTCTTT. The encoded protein is CASSRDSFTEAFF.